Each of the 24 T cell receptor beta chains below was sequenced from the same sample in a study of T cells in narcolepsy. Method: immunoSEQ multiplex PCR; TCRdb's copy keeps in-frame clones and lacks some. This table has 27,000 or so clones, around 82% appearing once. The sample was CD45RA- memory CD4+ T cells from PBMCs. These TCRs come from a human donor with narcolepsy.

This chain's CDR3 is CASSLDRALYF. The CDR3 DNA sequence: TGTGCCAGCAGCTTAGACAGGGCATTGTACTTC. The chain uses TRBV7-2 and TRBJ2-7; weak D call: TRBD1 (6 bases). Germline CDR1 is SGHTA and CDR2 is FQGNSA. CDR3 length: 11 amino acids. Trimming left V 1 base short and J 12 bases short, with 10 bases between.

V gene TRBV27 combines with J gene TRBJ1-2, with TRBD1 as a possible D gene (5 bases). With 3 bases removed from V and 8 bases from J, the gap between germline ends came to 13 bases. The CDR3 sequence is 13 residues long. Looked up from germline, CDR1 is MNHEY and CDR2 is SMNVEV (reference sequence). The DNA for the CDR3 is TGTGCCAGCAGTTTTCGAGGCAGGGAGGGCTACACCTTC. It yields the protein CASSFRGREGYTF.

On this clone itself: The junction and the germline gene differ at one end; a read error may be behind it. At the DNA level, this CDR3 is encoded by other sequences in the same sample as well. The V gene is TRBV5-1, the J gene TRBJ2-3; D is perhaps TRBD1 (6 bases). From germline, CDR1 is SGHRS and CDR2 YFSETQ. The CDR3 has 17 amino acids. CDR3 sequence reads: CASSLYPRGPGTDTQYF. The CDR3 DNA is TGCGCCAGCAGCTTGTACCCCAGGGGCCCAGGCACAGATACGCAATATTTT.

This clone was counted once. V usage is TRBV5-1 and J usage is TRBJ2-6; a weak D match, TRBD1 (6 bases). Trimming removed 0 bases from V and 2 bases from J, with 12 bases in between. There are 17 residues in the CDR3. The germline CDR1 and CDR2 sequences are SGHRS and YFSETQ. CDR3 nucleotide sequence: TGCGCCAGCAGCTTGGCCAGGGGAAATGCTGGGGCCAACGTCCTGACTTTC. Translation gives CASSLARGNAGANVLTF.

The V call is TRBV4-1, the J call TRBJ2-2; 8 bases fit TRBD1. Trimming cost V 3 bases and J 5 bases; bases outside gene matches: 8. The CDR3 runs 16 residues. CDR1 and CDR2 (germline): MGHRA, YSYEKL. The CDR3 bases are TGCGCCAGCAGCCACATAGGACAGGGTACGACCGGGGAGCTGTTTTTT. It specifies CASSHIGQGTTGELFF.

V gene TRBV29-1 combines with J gene TRBJ2-3; D remains ambiguous. V dropped 0 bases and J dropped 4 bases, with 14 bases sitting between them. The CDR3 is made up of 15 amino acids. Germline V CDR1 and CDR2: SQVTM, ANQGSEA. The CDR3 DNA reads TGCAGCGTTGAAGATGGGGTCGCGGTGTCAGATACGCAGTATTTT. Protein: CSVEDGVAVSDTQYF.

By sample share, this clone is medium-sized. The V call is TRBV27, the J call TRBJ1-4, with TRBD1 matching 8 bases. Germline V gives CDR1 MNHEY, CDR2 SMNVEV (reference sequence). CDR3 length: 17 amino acids. V trimming: 4 bases; J trimming: 0 bases; junction bases outside the gene matches: 7. DNA for the CDR3: TGTGCCAGCAGTTCGATCGACAGGGGAACAACTAATGAAAAACTGTTTTTT. Residues: CASSSIDRGTTNEKLFF.

The chain uses TRBV7-6 and TRBJ1-1; a possible D gene is TRBD1 (5 bases). The ends were cut back, 1 base at V and 1 base at J, with 10 bases in the middle. CDR3 length: 15 amino acids. Germline values: CDR1 SGHVS, CDR2 FNYEAQ. The CDR3 here is CASSLEQGPNTEAFF. The CDR3 DNA reads as TGTGCCAGCAGCTTAGAGCAGGGTCCGAACACTGAAGCTTTCTTT.

The CDR3 DNA sequence: TGTGCCAGCAGCGTCGGGAGCTCCTACGAGCAGTACTTC. Residues: CASSVGSSYEQYF. This chain links TRBV28 with TRBJ2-7; tentatively, D is TRBD2 (6 bases). Germline lookup yields CDR1 MDHEN and CDR2 SYDVKM. The CDR3 has 13 amino acids. The V end was cut by 6 bases, the J end by 0 bases, with 9 bases between. The entire variable domain, with the rest obtained from reference TRBV28 and TRBJ2-7, is as follows: DVKVTQSSRYLVKRTGEKVFLECVQDMDHENMFWYRQDPGLGLRLIYFSYDVKMKEKGDIPEGYSVSREKKERFSLILESASTNQTSMYLCASSVGSSYEQYFGPGTRLTVT.

This clone was found once. The chain employs TRBV18 and TRBJ2-1; the match to TRBD2 covers 7 bases. Germline V gives CDR1 KGHSH, CDR2 LQKENI. With 8 bases clipped from V and 1 base from J, the junction kept 5 bases outside the gene matches. This CDR3 region has 14 residues. The DNA of the CDR3 is TGTGCCAGCCGTTTTAGCGGGTCCTACAATGAGCAGTTCTTC. Translating it yields CASRFSGSYNEQFF.

This chain joins TRBV28 and TRBJ2-1; tentative D call: TRBD2 (5 bases). CDR1 and CDR2 (germline): MDHEN, SYDVKM. V was shortened by 1 base and J by 4 bases, with 11 bases between the two germline ends. This CDR3 comprises 15 residues. DNA for the CDR3: TGTGCCAGCAGTTTATTGGCGGGTCGGTACAATGAGCAGTTCTTC. This translates into CASSLLAGRYNEQFF.

V gene TRBV7-9 combines with J gene TRBJ2-5, with 12 bases identical to TRBD2. Unmatched junction bases numbered 11, after V lost 5 bases and J lost 4 bases. The CDR3 is made up of 17 amino acids. Germline V gives CDR1 SEHNR, CDR2 FQNEAQ (reference sequence). The CDR3 is CASSPPGALAGGETQYF. The CDR3 coding sequence is TGTGCCAGCAGCCCCCCCGGGGCACTAGCGGGAGGAGAGACCCAGTACTTC.

V gene TRBV6-5 combines with J gene TRBJ1-1; 7 bases are shared with TRBD1. CDR3 length: 13 residues. Looked up from germline, CDR1 is MNHEY and CDR2 is SVGAGI. Trimming took 11 bases from V and 5 from J; bases not matched to a gene: 11. In DNA, the CDR3 is TGTGCCGTCCACAGGGGTCGGGTAACTGAAGCTTTCTTT. Encoded protein: CAVHRGRVTEAFF.

The chain links TRBV7-9 to TRBJ2-7; 11 bases fit TRBD2. The CDR3 sequence is 15 residues long. Germline V CDR1 and CDR2: SEHNR, FQNEAQ (reference sequence). J was trimmed by 1 base and V by 5 bases; bases with no gene match: 4. CDR3 protein: CASSIGTSGSYEQYF. As DNA, the CDR3 is TGTGCCAGCAGCATTGGGACTAGCGGTTCCTACGAGCAGTACTTC.

This clone has just one count. The chain has TRBV5-4 and TRBJ2-7; 10 bases agree with TRBD1. Germline assignment: CDR1 SGHNT and CDR2 YYREEE (reference sequence). V was clipped by 3 bases and J by 0 bases; unmatched bases: 12. CDR3 size: 18 residues. The CDR3: CASSSKTGGFGSSYEQYF. The CDR3, as DNA: TGTGCCAGCAGCTCCAAGACAGGGGGCTTTGGCAGCTCCTACGAGCAGTACTTC.

The chain recombines TRBV27 with TRBJ2-6; perhaps TRBD1 as D (5 bases). In germline, CDR1 is MNHEY, CDR2 SMNVEV (reference sequence). The CDR3 consists of 18 residues. The V end was cut by 3 bases, the J end by 0 bases, with 15 bases between. CDR3 coding DNA: TGTGCCAGCAGTTTTGGCCAGCAGGGCTACTCTGGGGCCAACGTCCTGACTTTC. Encoded protein: CASSFGQQGYSGANVLTF. Based on the CDR3 plus reference TRBV27 and TRBJ2-6, the full variable domain is EAQVTQNPRYLITVTGKKLTVTCSQNMNHEYMSWYRQDPGLGLRQIYYSMNVEVTDKGDVPEGYKVSRKEKRNFPLILESPSPNQTSLYFCASSFGQQGYSGANVLTFGAGSRLTVL.

This sequence joins TRBV7-8 and TRBJ2-3; unclear D gene. Germline V lookup: CDR1 SGHVS, CDR2 FQNEAQ. Trimming pared 2 bases from V and 1 base from J, leaving 7 bases between. There are 14 residues in the CDR3. Written as DNA, the CDR3 is TGTGCCAGCAGCTTAAGTTCGGGCACAGATACGCAGTATTTT. Amino acids: CASSLSSGTDTQYF.

The V gene is TRBV7-9, the J gene TRBJ1-1; 9 bases are shared with TRBD1. Germline values: CDR1 SEHNR, CDR2 FQNEAQ (reference sequence). CDR3 length: 15 residues. With 4 bases clipped from V and 3 bases from J, the junction kept 6 bases outside the gene matches. CDR3 sequence: CASSYRTGAHTEAFF. The CDR3 nucleotides read TGTGCCAGCAGCTACCGGACAGGGGCCCACACTGAAGCTTTCTTT.

This sequence joins TRBV18 and TRBJ2-2; D gene ambiguous. Trimming stripped 4 bases from V and 1 base from J, with 10 bases between. This CDR3 has 15 amino acids. The V gene's germline CDR1 is KGHSH and CDR2 LQKENI. As DNA, the CDR3 is TGTGCCAGCTCACAGGAAAGTATGAACACCGGGGAGCTGTTTTTT. Encoded protein: CASSQESMNTGELFF.

The chain employs TRBV11-2 and TRBJ2-3; D gene uncertain. This CDR3 comprises 16 residues. Germline assignment: CDR1 SGHAT and CDR2 FQNNGV. V gave up 2 bases and J gave up 1 base, with 13 bases separating them. The CDR3 sequence is CASSLLRLPGTDTQYF. The CDR3, as DNA: TGTGCCAGCAGCTTATTACGGTTACCAGGCACAGATACGCAGTATTTT. The full variable domain, its missing parts supplied by reference TRBV11-2 and TRBJ2-3, is EAGVAQSPRYKIIEKRQSVAFWCNPISGHATLYWYQQILGQGPKLLIQFQNNGVVDDSQLPKDRFSAERLKGVDSTLKIQPAKLEDSAVYLCASSLLRLPGTDTQYFGPGTRLTVL.

The gene calls are TRBV10-2 and TRBJ1-6; 7 bases line up with TRBD1. The CDR3 is 15 amino acids. V lost 10 bases, J lost 2 bases, and 8 bases stayed unmatched. Per the germline V gene, CDR1 is WSHSY and CDR2 is SAAADI. The CDR3 DNA sequence: TGCGCCATCCAAGACAGGGCCACCTATAATTCACCCCTCCACTTT. Translation: CAIQDRATYNSPLHF.

The chain employs TRBV7-8 and TRBJ2-2, with D possibly TRBD1 on 6 matching bases. CDR3 length: 16 amino acids. The V end lost 6 bases, the J end lost 4 bases, and 18 bases lay between the germline ends. Germline CDR1 reads SGHVS; CDR2 reads FQNEAQ. The CDR3 DNA follows: TGTGCCAGCAGTCCTATCAGGGGCGCGGGCACCGGGGAGCTGTTTTTT. This encodes CASSPIRGAGTGELFF. Supplemented by reference TRBV7-8 and TRBJ2-2, the full variable domain reads GAGVSQSPRYKVAKRGQDVALRCDPISGHVSLFWYQQALGQGPEFLTYFQNEAQLDKSGLPSDRFFAERPEGSVSTLKIQRTQQEDSAVYLCASSPIRGAGTGELFFGEGSRLTVL.

The chain is built from TRBV15 and TRBJ2-1; possibly TRBD2 for D (5 bases). Germline V gives CDR1 LNHNV, CDR2 YYDKDF (reference sequence). Trimming cost V 3 bases and J 10 bases, with 19 bases left between them. The length of the CDR3 is 15 residues. The CDR3 protein is CATSRGGTRSGEQFF. CDR3 DNA: TGTGCCACCAGCAGGGGTGGAACTCGGTCGGGAGAGCAGTTCTTC.

The chain is built from TRBV4-2 and TRBJ2-1; 14 bases align to TRBD2. This CDR3 spans 16 amino acids. With V trimmed by 4 bases and J by 5 bases, 4 bases remained unmatched. Germline V gives CDR1 LGHNA, CDR2 YNFKEQ. CDR3 coding DNA: TGTGCCAGCAGCCCCTGGGGACTAGCGGGAGACAATGAGCAGTTCTTC. Translated, it gives CASSPWGLAGDNEQFF.